Listed here are 24 T cell receptor beta chains from one sample, sequenced in a study of tumor and adjacent non-tumor tissue in lung cancer. The template was RNA from unsorted bulk tissue. TCRbeta libraries were built with three rounds of nested PCR, modified from ARM-PCR. Via MiXCR, TCRdb re-called the multiplex PCR reads, giving one row per CDR3 protein. This table has 90,000 to 110,000 distinct CDR3 sequences, around 80% appearing once. Material: lung tumor tissue. Receptor source: a woman in her fifties or sixties with non-small cell lung cancer.

The sample holds a few counts of this clonotype. The rearrangement joins TRBV20-1 to TRBJ2-5; TRBD2 matches at 9 bases. The germline gives CDR1 DFQATT, CDR2 SNEGSKA (reference sequence). Unmatched junction bases numbered 8, after V lost 7 bases and J lost 5 bases. CDR3 length equals 13 residues. The DNA for the CDR3 is TGCAGTGGGAGTAGCGGGAGTTTTGAGACCCAGTACTTC. Translated, it gives CSGSSGSFETQYF.

This clonotype has a count of ten or more. This chain links TRBV12-3 or TRBV12-4 with TRBJ2-2; D is uncertain. With 3 bases removed from V and 7 bases from J, the gap between germline ends came to 18 bases. The CDR3 loop spans 16 amino acids. CDR3 protein: CASSFSFEVEVGELFF. The CDR3 nucleotides read TGTGCCAGCAGTTTCAGCTTTGAGGTAGAGGTCGGGGAGCTGTTTTTT.

On this clonotype: This clone may be a read error of a much larger clone one base away. The CDR3 nucleotides are TGCACCAGCAGCCAAACCGCAGCCCAAAATCAGCCCCAGCATTTT. It yields the protein CTSSQTAAQNQPQHF. V usage is TRBV4-3 and J usage is TRBJ1-5; unclear D gene. The CDR3 runs 15 residues. Per the germline V gene, CDR1 is LGHNA and CDR2 is YSLEER.

With respect to this clonotype: Since no conserved phenylalanine or tryptophan closes the CDR3, a read error is the likely cause. The chain recombines TRBV20-1 with TRBJ1-2; the D is unclear. This CDR3 comprises 12 residues. CDR1 and CDR2 (germline): DFQATT, SNEGSKA (reference sequence). The DNA for the CDR3 is TGCAGTGCTAGAACTCCTAACTATGTCTACACCTCC. Translating gives CSARTPNYVYTS.

Turning to this clonotype: An end of the junction does not agree with germline; a read error may underlie this. The rearrangement links TRBV11-2 to TRBJ2-1; perhaps TRBD1 as D (6 bases). This CDR3 spans 16 amino acids. Germline V gene data show CDR1 as SGHAT and CDR2 as FQNNGV. CDR3 coding DNA: TGTGCCAGCAGCGTACGGACCGGGACAAGGAACAATGAACAGTTCTTC. Translation: CASSVRTGTRNNEQFF.

V gene TRBV20-1 combines with J gene TRBJ1-6, with TRBD1 as a possible D gene (6 bases). The V and J ends lost 4 bases and 14 bases respectively, with 21 bases between them. CDR3 length: 14 residues. Germline CDR1 reads DFQATT; CDR2 reads SNEGSKA (reference sequence). CDR3 DNA: TGCAGTGCTACTAAACAGGGCCGGGAGTCAACCCTCCACTTT. Translated: CSATKQGRESTLHF.

Turning to this clonotype: The junction differs from germline at one of its ends, possibly a read error. This chain links TRBV11-1 with TRBJ2-7, with 11 bases matching TRBD1. CDR1 is SGHAT and CDR2 is FQDESV in the germline V gene (reference sequence). The CDR3 contains 16 residues. CDR3 DNA: TGTACCAGCAGCATGGCGGGACAGGGGGGACCCTACGAGCAGTACTTC. It specifies CTSSMAGQGGPYEQYF.

In regard to this clonotype: A junction boundary mismatches the germline segment, possibly from a read error. The chain joins TRBV4-2 to TRBJ2-7; unclear D gene. Germline assignment: CDR1 LGHNA and CDR2 YNFKEQ. The CDR3 has 15 residues. CDR3: CASSQDRTTTGERYF. Written as DNA, the CDR3 is TGTGCCAGCAGCCAAGATCGGACGACAACGGGCGAGCGGTACTTC.

The sample holds one count of this clonotype. At one end the junction does not follow the germline gene, possibly because of a read error. V and J are TRBV11-2 and TRBJ2-3; perhaps TRBD2 as D (5 bases). Germline V gene data show CDR1 as SGHAT and CDR2 as FQNNGV. CDR3 length equals 15 residues. CDR3 sequence (DNA): TGTGTCAGCGGCGCCACCGGGATAGCCACAGATACGCAGTATTTT. Translated: CVSGATGIATDTQYF. The full variable domain, with the rest looked up from reference TRBV11-2 and TRBJ2-3, is EAGVAQSPRYKIIEKRQSVAFWCNPISGHATLYWYQQILGQGPKLLIQFQNNGVVDDSQLPKDRFSAERLKGVDSTLKIQPAKLEDSAVYLCVSGATGIATDTQYFGPGTRLTVL.

A word on this clonotype: A clone one base away is much larger, so this may be a read error. The chain carries TRBV6-2 or TRBV6-3 and TRBJ2-1; 10 positions match TRBD2. The CDR3 extends over 16 amino acids. The germline gives CDR1 MNHEY, CDR2 SVGEGT. The CDR3 sequence is CAGSRFSGRARGEQFF. For the CDR3, the DNA is TGTGCCGGCAGCCGATTCAGCGGGAGGGCCCGAGGTGAGCAGTTCTTC.

In the case of this clonotype: Because the CDR3 is missing its conserved closing phenylalanine or tryptophan, this is likely a read error. It is unclear where the CDR3 begins or ends on the DNA, so no DNA is shown, and the CDR3 is as TCRdb lists it. The J gene is TRBJ1-1, the V gene TRBV10-3. Germline lookup yields CDR1 ENHRY and CDR2 SYGVKD. The CDR3 has 12 amino acids, counting both end residues. CDR3 loop: CAISDQNTEALY.

A word on this clonotype: Given the absence of the conserved phenylalanine or tryptophan at the CDR3 end, a read error is likely. The chain has TRBV20-1 and TRBJ1-2; D call uncertain. The CDR3 is 9 residues long. V shed 0 bases and J shed 9 bases, with 2 bases lying between them. Germline lookup yields CDR1 DFQATT and CDR2 SNEGSKA (reference sequence). The CDR3 bases are TGCAGTGCTAGAGACAGCTACACCTTA. Residues: CSARDSYTL.

The chain is built from TRBV10-3 and TRBJ2-7, with D tentatively TRBD2 (7 bases). The V end was cut by 7 bases, the J end by 7 bases, with 23 bases between. This CDR3 comprises 15 residues. CDR1 ENHRY and CDR2 SYGVKD come from the germline V gene. The CDR3 bases are TGTGCCATCAATGGGGGGGGGCCCGGCGGCTATGAGCAGTACTTC. Amino acid sequence: CAINGGGPGGYEQYF.

Comments on this clonotype: Since no conserved phenylalanine or tryptophan closes the CDR3, a read error is the likely cause. The chain has TRBV11-2 and TRBJ2-7; tentatively, D is TRBD1 or TRBD2 (5 bases each). Germline V gene lookup returns CDR1 SGHAT and CDR2 FQNNGV. The CDR3 is 14 amino acids. V gave up 6 bases and J gave up 4 bases, with 16 bases separating them. The CDR3 sequence is CASSRDRGRYEQYY. CDR3 DNA sequence: TGTGCCAGCAGTCGGGACCGCGGAAGATACGAGCAGTACTAC.

This clonotype occurred many times. This rearrangement joins TRBV4-2 to TRBJ1-4; tentative D call: TRBD1 (5 bases). Germline V lookup: CDR1 LGHNA, CDR2 YNFKEQ. Trimming pared 1 base from V and 0 bases from J, leaving 9 bases between. This CDR3 has 16 residues. The CDR3, as DNA: TGTGCCAGCAGCCAAGTGACAGTTGCAACTAATGAAAAACTGTTTTTT. Amino acid sequence: CASSQVTVATNEKLFF.

The rearrangement uses TRBV20-1 and TRBJ1-5; 7 bases align to TRBD1. CDR1 and CDR2 (germline): DFQATT, SNEGSKA (reference sequence). This CDR3 is 15 amino acids long. V lost 3 bases, J lost 4 bases, and 9 bases stayed unmatched. Here the CDR3 reads CSASMQGGSNQPQHF. For the CDR3, the DNA is TGCAGTGCTAGTATGCAGGGGGGAAGTAATCAGCCCCAGCATTTT.

This clonotype was picked up many times. The rearrangement joins TRBV28 to TRBJ1-1; TRBD1 agrees at 7 bases. The ends lost 3 bases at V and 5 bases at J; junction bases unmatched: 6. The CDR3 runs 14 residues. Per germline, CDR1 MDHEN and CDR2 SYDVKM. The CDR3 is CASSFETGLTEAFF. CDR3 DNA sequence: TGTGCCAGCAGTTTCGAGACAGGGTTAACTGAAGCTTTCTTT. Looking up the rest from reference TRBV28 and TRBJ1-1 gives the full variable domain: DVKVTQSSRYLVKRTGEKVFLECVQDMDHENMFWYRQDPGLGLRLIYFSYDVKMKEKGDIPEGYSVSREKKERFSLILESASTNQTSMYLCASSFETGLTEAFFGQGTRLTVV.

Worth noting for this clonotype: At one of its ends the junction is not consistent with the germline gene, which may arise from a read error. V is TRBV29-1 and J is TRBJ1-1, with a weak D call TRBD1 (6 bases). Germline-derived CDR1 and CDR2 are SQVTM and ANQGSEA. This CDR3 comprises 13 residues. The CDR3 here is CSVQKQTGFEASF. The CDR3 DNA follows: TGTAGCGTTCAAAAACAAACAGGGTTTGAAGCTTCCTTT.

The chain recombines TRBV20-1 with TRBJ2-3; 7 bases fit TRBD2. CDR3 length equals 15 residues. The junction had 7 bases not matched to a gene; V was cut back by 2 bases and J by 2 bases. The germline gives CDR1 DFQATT, CDR2 SNEGSKA (reference sequence). This CDR3 reads CSARPGRETTDTQYF. The CDR3 nucleotides are TGCAGTGCTAGACCGGGGCGGGAGACCACAGATACGCAGTATTTT.

This clonotype is termed medium-sized. V gene TRBV24-1 combines with J gene TRBJ1-1; TRBD1 is a possible D gene (5 bases). Germline V gene lookup returns CDR1 KGHDR and CDR2 SFDVKD. The CDR3 totals 13 residues. Trimming removed 6 bases from V and 5 bases from J, with 12 bases in between. CDR3 loop: CATSLGAATEAFF. As DNA, the CDR3 is TGTGCCACCAGTCTTGGGGCAGCAACTGAAGCTTTCTTT.

Note on this clonotype: This CDR3 is missing its conserved last phenylalanine or tryptophan, likely due to a read error. It is unclear where the CDR3 begins or ends on the DNA, so no DNA is shown, and the CDR3 is as TCRdb lists it. The V call is TRBV11-2, the J call TRBJ2-5; the table calls TRBD1, which could not be checked here. The CDR3 is 16 residues long, ends included. Germline V gene sequence: CDR1 SGHAT, CDR2 FQNNGV. CDR3 protein: CASRRSRTGGQETQYS.

This chain joins TRBV4-1 and TRBJ1-1, with 7 positions matching TRBD1. This CDR3 is 17 amino acids long. Germline assignment: CDR1 MGHRA and CDR2 YSYEKL. J lost 9 bases, V lost 6 bases, and 22 bases had no gene match. The CDR3 here is CASRQPGQPFSRTKAFF. Written as DNA, the CDR3 is TGCGCCAGCAGACAACCGGGACAGCCTTTTTCGAGGACTAAAGCTTTCTTT.

A remark on this clonotype: Given the absence of the conserved phenylalanine or tryptophan at the CDR3 end, a read error is likely. Because the CDR3's place on the DNA is in doubt, the DNA is left out and the CDR3 is given as listed by TCRdb. V gene TRBV20-1 combines with J gene TRBJ2-3; TRBD1 is the table's D call, not checked against the DNA. The CDR3 totals 12 residues, both ends included. Germline CDR1 is DFQATT and CDR2 is SNEGSKA (reference sequence). This chain's CDR3 is CSASTEGDTLYL.

About this clonotype itself: A clone one base away is much larger, so this may be a read error. This chain joins TRBV11-2 and TRBJ2-1; 10 bases are shared with TRBD2. The germline V gene has CDR1 SGHAT and CDR2 FQNNGV. This CDR3 contains 16 residues. The CDR3 spells CTSSLGPLAGRNEQFF. The CDR3, as DNA: TGTACCAGCAGCTTAGGGCCACTAGCGGGGCGCAATGAGCAGTTCTTC.